This entry describes one TCR beta chain. Trimming took off 0 bases at V and 5 bases at J, with 14 bases between the two ends. CDR1 and CDR2 (germline): SGHTS, YDEGEE. This CDR3 is built from 16 residues. This table comes from immunoSEQ multiplex PCR, and its TCRdb copy is limited to in-frame clones, with some not included. The sample has roughly 60,000 clones, approximately 77% seen once. This sample is drawn from a study of blood T cell repertoires in COVID-19. Whole-study context: Some COVID-19 samples were acute and others convalescent; all came from the United States, Italy and Spain.

The sequence derives from a human donor in a cohort sampled during active COVID-19. This chain links TRBV5-8 with TRBJ2-2, with D possibly being TRBD1 (5 bases). The sequencing sample was made of peripheral blood. The CDR3 protein is CASSLGLVTVTGELFF. The CDR3 DNA reads as TGTGCCAGCAGCTTGGGATTAGTGACAGTAACCGGGGAGCTGTTTTTT.